This TCR beta chain was identified during a study of blood T cell repertoires in COVID-19. About the study: PBMCs, B-cell-depleted T cells, or T cells provided the cDNA or gDNA that made up the material.

The CDR3 spans 14 residues. V lost 5 bases, J lost 4 bases, and 2 bases stayed unmatched. Germline CDR1 SEHNR, CDR2 FQNEAQ (reference sequence). As processed by the authors: Using reference gene primer amplification, nucleated cell counts were estimated. TCRdb's copy holds only in-frame clones and misses some; the assay was immunoSEQ multiplex PCR. The V and J calls and the clone size are those of that table, but D and trimming were determined from the DNA. Of about 23,000 clones listed, around 90% are singletons. The rearrangement joins TRBV7-9 to TRBJ1-6; 7 bases are a match to TRBD1. Sequences were obtained from peripheral blood. This clonotype was obtained from a human donor in a cohort sampled during active COVID-19. Here the CDR3 reads CASSGTVYNSPLHF. The CDR3, as DNA: TGTGCCAGCAGCGGGACAGTTTATAATTCACCCCTCCACTTT.